Below, 28 T cell receptor beta chains from the same sample are listed, as sequenced in a study of shared clonotypes between healthy human individuals. Libraries were prepared by immunoSEQ multiplex PCR; TCRdb keeps only in-frame clonotypes and omits some of them. The sample lists 300,000 or so clones, less than 85% occurring once. Sequenced input: memory CD4+ T cells sorted from blood. Subset: CD45RA-negative fraction. The source of these receptors is a man in his thirties or forties in good health.

This clone was detected many times. This chain links TRBV5-6 with TRBJ2-3, with a possible D match to TRBD1 (5 bases). There are 16 residues in the CDR3. Per germline, CDR1 SGHDT and CDR2 YYEEEE. Trimming took 1 base from V and 2 from J, leaving 14 bases between them. The CDR3 loop reads CASSLSRVPATDTQYF. The DNA for the CDR3 is TGTGCCAGCAGCTTGTCCAGGGTGCCAGCCACAGATACGCAGTATTTT.

J is TRBJ2-1 and V is TRBV7-9, with 9 bases matching TRBD1. With V trimmed by 3 bases and J by 14 bases, 8 bases remained unmatched. This CDR3 has 13 amino acids. CDR1 and CDR2 (germline): SEHNR, FQNEAQ (reference sequence). CDR3 DNA sequence: TGTGCCAGCAGCTTTACGGGACAGGGTAGGAAGTTCTTC. Its translation is CASSFTGQGRKFF.

This chain links TRBV7-2 with TRBJ1-4, with 7 positions matching TRBD1. The CDR3 is made up of 13 amino acids. From germline, CDR1 is SGHTA and CDR2 FQGNSA. V lost 5 bases and J lost 13; bases outside the gene matches: 10. The CDR3 loop is CASSPRQGGGLFF. CDR3 coding DNA: TGTGCCAGCAGCCCCCGACAGGGAGGGGGACTGTTTTTT.

The chain has TRBV10-3 and TRBJ1-1; D is uncertain. CDR3 size: 13 residues. V lost 10 bases, J lost 4 bases, and 16 bases lay in between. CDR1 is ENHRY, CDR2 SYGVKD, per germline. CDR3 bases: TGTGCCACCTGGTCGGTGGCAGGCACTGAAGCTTTCTTT. Its protein is CATWSVAGTEAFF.

The rearrangement links TRBV18 to TRBJ2-3; tentatively, D is TRBD1 (5 bases). Trimming took off 6 bases at V and 4 bases at J, with 17 bases between the two ends. CDR1 and CDR2 (germline): KGHSH, LQKENI. The CDR3 runs 15 residues. The CDR3 protein is CASSQDSDSPDTQYF. As DNA, the CDR3 is TGTGCCAGCTCCCAAGACAGCGATTCTCCAGATACGCAGTATTTT.

The chain combines TRBV5-4 with TRBJ2-1; maybe TRBD2 (6 bases). CDR3 size: 13 residues. The V end was cut by 3 bases, the J end by 8 bases, with 12 bases between. Germline V gives CDR1 SGHNT, CDR2 YYREEE (reference sequence). CDR3: CASSYSAGYEQFF. The CDR3 DNA reads as TGTGCCAGCAGCTATTCAGCGGGTTATGAGCAGTTCTTC.

The genes are TRBV4-3 and TRBJ2-3; tentatively, D is TRBD2 (6 bases). Looked up from germline, CDR1 is LGHNA and CDR2 is YSLEER. CDR3 length equals 15 residues. Deletions cut 0 bases from V and 2 bases from J, with 9 bases between. CDR3 loop: CASSQDLRDTDTQYF. The CDR3 DNA sequence: TGCGCCAGCAGCCAAGATTTGCGGGACACAGATACGCAGTATTTT.

This chain connects TRBV10-1 to TRBJ2-3; the D gene is possibly TRBD2 (6 bases). V was shortened by 8 bases and J by 6 bases, with 15 bases between the two germline ends. This CDR3 has 13 residues. Germline loops: CDR1 WNHNN, CDR2 SYGVQD (reference sequence). The CDR3 DNA reads TGCGCCAGCTCTCCCGTTGGGAGGGATACGCAGTATTTT. This encodes CASSPVGRDTQYF.

The chain has TRBV7-2 and TRBJ1-5, with D tentatively TRBD1 (5 bases). CDR1 SGHTA and CDR2 FQGNSA come from the germline V gene. The CDR3 runs 15 residues. The V end was cut by 1 base, the J end by 5 bases, with 12 bases between. The CDR3 nucleotides are TGTGCCAGCAGCTTAGAAGCGGGGGAGTATCAGCCCCAGCATTTT. It translates to CASSLEAGEYQPQHF.

This chain uses TRBV19 with TRBJ1-5; no clear D gene. The V end was cut by 3 bases, the J end by 4 bases, with 16 bases between. Germline values: CDR1 LNHDA, CDR2 SQIVND (reference sequence). The CDR3 sequence is 16 residues long. This CDR3 reads CASSIPVAGKNQPQHF. The CDR3 nucleotides are TGTGCCAGTAGTATCCCTGTGGCAGGAAAAAATCAGCCCCAGCATTTT. Based on the CDR3 plus reference TRBV19 and TRBJ1-5, the full variable domain is DGGITQSPKYLFRKEGQNVTLSCEQNLNHDAMYWYRQDPGQGLRLIYYSQIVNDFQKGDIAEGYSVSREKKESFPLTVTSAQKNPTAFYLCASSIPVAGKNQPQHFGDGTRLSIL.

The rearrangement links TRBV19 to TRBJ1-5; the match to TRBD1 covers 9 bases. Germline V lookup: CDR1 LNHDA, CDR2 SQIVND (reference sequence). The V and J ends lost 5 bases and 5 bases, in that order; junction bases with no gene match: 10. The CDR3 consists of 16 residues. The DNA of the CDR3 is TGTGCCAGTAGTGCCCGGACAGGGGCGCGGGATCAGCCCCAGCATTTT. It specifies CASSARTGARDQPQHF. Full variable domain (outside the CDR3, taken from reference TRBV19 and TRBJ1-5): DGGITQSPKYLFRKEGQNVTLSCEQNLNHDAMYWYRQDPGQGLRLIYYSQIVNDFQKGDIAEGYSVSREKKESFPLTVTSAQKNPTAFYLCASSARTGARDQPQHFGDGTRLSIL.

The CDR3 region is CSVETGTSGYEQYF. The CDR3, as DNA: TGCAGCGTGGAAACCGGGACTAGCGGCTACGAGCAGTACTTC. V and J are TRBV29-1 and TRBJ2-7; TRBD2 agrees at 11 bases. This CDR3 has 14 amino acids. The germline gives CDR1 SQVTM, CDR2 ANQGSEA. V lost 6 bases to trimming and J lost 3 bases; unmatched junction nucleotides: 7.

This clone has at least ten counts. The chain is built from TRBV28 and TRBJ2-1; tentatively, D is TRBD1 (5 bases). Germline lookup yields CDR1 MDHEN and CDR2 SYDVKM. Deletions cut 7 bases from V and 6 bases from J, with 16 bases between. This CDR3 region has 14 residues. CDR3 residues: CASIRVGAGNEQFF. For the CDR3, the DNA is TGTGCCAGCATACGGGTTGGGGCTGGCAATGAGCAGTTCTTC.

The chain has TRBV2 and TRBJ2-3; a possible D gene is TRBD2 (5 bases). CDR3 size: 13 residues. V gave up 5 bases and J gave up 2 bases, with 8 bases separating them. Germline lookup yields CDR1 SNHLY and CDR2 FYNNEI. In DNA, the CDR3 is TGTGCCAGCAGTAGCGGAACCACAGATACGCAGTATTTT. Protein: CASSSGTTDTQYF. Using reference TRBV2 and TRBJ2-3 for the parts outside the CDR3, the full variable domain is EPEVTQTPSHQVTQMGQEVILRCVPISNHLYFYWYRQILGQKVEFLVSFYNNEISEKSEIFDDQFSVERPDGSNFTLKIRSTKLEDSAMYFCASSSGTTDTQYFGPGTRLTVL.

V gene TRBV9 combines with J gene TRBJ2-6; perhaps TRBD2 as D (5 bases). The CDR3 has 15 residues. Germline V gives CDR1 SGDLS, CDR2 YYNGEE. With 2 bases removed from V and 2 bases from J, the gap between germline ends came to 8 bases. CDR3 sequence (DNA): TGTGCCAGCAGCGTGGACTCCCCTGGGGCCAACGTCCTGACTTTC. As protein: CASSVDSPGANVLTF.

The chain carries TRBV7-3 and TRBJ2-5; 11 bases line up with TRBD2. The CDR3 runs 16 residues. J lost 5 bases, V lost 5 bases, and 10 bases had no gene match. CDR1 and CDR2 from the germline V gene are SGHTA and FQGTGA. The CDR3 reads CASSLGLAAIKETQYF. The CDR3 DNA reads as TGTGCCAGCAGCCTGGGACTAGCGGCGATAAAGGAGACCCAGTACTTC.

This clone was seen only once. The chain couples TRBV5-1 to TRBJ1-3; 7 bases line up with TRBD1. The CDR3 has 16 residues. V was clipped by 4 bases and J by 0 bases; unmatched bases: 7. Germline CDR1 reads SGHRS; CDR2 reads YFSETQ. CDR3 loop: CASSLGPGGSGNTIYF. For the CDR3, the DNA is TGCGCCAGCAGCCTGGGACCAGGGGGCTCTGGAAACACCATATATTTT.

This clone was recorded only once. The chain recombines TRBV5-1 with TRBJ2-1, with a tentative D call TRBD2 (6 bases). CDR3 length equals 15 residues. Trimming cost V 0 bases and J 6 bases, with 13 bases left between them. Germline-derived CDR1 and CDR2 are SGHRS and YFSETQ. CDR3 nucleotides: TGCGCCAGCAGCTTGGGGGTGACTAGAGGCAATGAGCAGTTCTTC. Translated, it gives CASSLGVTRGNEQFF.

CDR3 sequence: CASGGRANGELFF. Here the CDR3 DNA reads TGTGCCAGCGGTGGCAGAGCAAACGGGGAGCTGTTTTTT. The genes are TRBV6-1 and TRBJ2-2; D gene uncertain. CDR1 MNHNS and CDR2 SASEGT come from the germline V gene. This CDR3 has 13 amino acids. Trimming took 8 bases from V and 7 from J, leaving 14 bases between them.

V gene TRBV28 combines with J gene TRBJ2-3, with 12 bases matching TRBD2. J gave up 4 bases and V 6 bases, and 8 bases lay outside the gene matches. Germline loops: CDR1 MDHEN, CDR2 SYDVKM. The length of the CDR3 is 16 residues. CDR3 sequence: CASSPPSGRAPDTQYF. CDR3 nucleotide sequence: TGTGCCAGCAGCCCTCCTAGCGGGAGGGCCCCAGATACGCAGTATTTT.

The chain has TRBV19 and TRBJ2-7, with TRBD1 as a possible D gene (6 bases). The germline CDR1 and CDR2 sequences are LNHDA and SQIVND (reference sequence). Trimming left V 5 bases short and J 2 bases short, with 13 bases between. The CDR3 consists of 14 residues. CDR3 bases: TGTGCCAGTAGTCCCGCCCGGGACACCTACGAGCAGTACTTC. This codes for CASSPARDTYEQYF.

For this clone: The junction shows a germline mismatch at one end, possibly a read error. The rearrangement joins TRBV7-7 to TRBJ2-5; 9 bases map to TRBD1. This CDR3 comprises 14 residues. Germline V gene data show CDR1 as SSHAT and CDR2 as FNYEAQ (reference sequence). The CDR3 loop is CASSPTGGVETQYF. CDR3 coding DNA: TGTGCTAGCAGCCCGACAGGGGGTGTGGAGACCCAGTACTTC.

The rearrangement joins TRBV7-9 to TRBJ1-1, with D possibly TRBD1 on 6 matching bases. The germline CDR1 and CDR2 sequences are SEHNR and FQNEAQ (reference sequence). The CDR3 is 12 residues long. V gave up 3 bases and J gave up 11 bases, with 13 bases separating them. As DNA, the CDR3 is TGTGCCAGCAGCTTGCCTCACAGGGTCGCTTTCTTT. It specifies CASSLPHRVAFF.

The rearrangement uses TRBV28 and TRBJ2-7; D might be TRBD1 (6 bases). V was trimmed by 6 bases and J by 7 bases, leaving 16 bases between them. Looked up from germline, CDR1 is MDHEN and CDR2 is SYDVKM. The CDR3 covers 13 residues. The CDR3 spells CASSPGGLGEQYF. In DNA form, the CDR3 reads TGTGCCAGCAGCCCTGGGGGCCTAGGGGAGCAGTACTTC.

The chain couples TRBV18 to TRBJ2-5, with 12 nucleotides matching TRBD2. CDR1 is KGHSH, CDR2 LQKENI, per germline. This CDR3 has 15 residues. The junction had 7 bases not matched to a gene; V was cut back by 6 bases and J by 5 bases. CDR3 coding DNA: TGTGCCAGCTCGCCGACTAGCGGGAGAGGGGAGACCCAGTACTTC. It yields the protein CASSPTSGRGETQYF. Filled out from reference TRBV18 and TRBJ2-5, the complete variable domain reads NAGVMQNPRHLVRRRGQEARLRCSPMKGHSHVYWYRQLPEEGLKFMVYLQKENIIDESGMPKERFSAEFPKEGPSILRIQQVVRGDSAAYFCASSPTSGRGETQYFGPGTRLLVL.

The chain recombines TRBV4-1 with TRBJ2-4; unclear D gene. Trimming stripped 5 bases from V and 0 bases from J, with 5 bases between. The CDR3 is 13 residues long. CDR1 and CDR2 (germline): MGHRA, YSYEKL. CDR3 sequence (DNA): TGCGCCAGCAGCGGTCTAGCCAAAAACATTCAGTACTTC. This encodes CASSGLAKNIQYF.

This sequence joins TRBV9 and TRBJ2-3, with TRBD2 matching 15 bases. Germline loops: CDR1 SGDLS, CDR2 YYNGEE. V dropped 0 bases and J dropped 4; count of bases not matched to a gene: 9. The CDR3 loop spans 19 amino acids. The CDR3 DNA is TGTGCCAGCAGCGTAGTCCCCGGACTAGCGGGAGGGGTGGCAGATACGCAGTATTTT. Translating gives CASSVVPGLAGGVADTQYF.

CDR3 sequence (DNA): TGCGCCAGCAGTGCGTTAGGAGCAAACACCGGGGAGCTGTTTTTT. Translation: CASSALGANTGELFF. The gene calls are TRBV10-1 and TRBJ2-2, with D hard to call. V was clipped by 4 bases and J by 2 bases, with 11 bases between them. Germline CDR1 WNHNN, CDR2 SYGVQD (reference sequence). This CDR3 is 15 amino acids long.